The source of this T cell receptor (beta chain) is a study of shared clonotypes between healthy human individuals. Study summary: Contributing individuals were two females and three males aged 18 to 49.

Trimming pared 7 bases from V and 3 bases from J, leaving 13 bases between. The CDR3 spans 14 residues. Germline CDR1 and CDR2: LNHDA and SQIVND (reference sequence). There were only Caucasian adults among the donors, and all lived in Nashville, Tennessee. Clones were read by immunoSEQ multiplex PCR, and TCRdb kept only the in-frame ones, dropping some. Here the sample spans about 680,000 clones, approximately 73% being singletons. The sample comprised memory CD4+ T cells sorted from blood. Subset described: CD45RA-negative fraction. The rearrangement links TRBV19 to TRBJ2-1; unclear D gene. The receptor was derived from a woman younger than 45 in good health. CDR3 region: CASTTSSIYNEQFF. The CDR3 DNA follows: TGTGCCAGTACCACTTCGAGTATCTACAATGAGCAGTTCTTC.